Below, 4 T cell receptor beta chains from the same sample are listed, as sequenced in a study of T cell repertoires in cytomegalovirus infection. One entry per CDR3 protein, called by TCRdb with MiXCR from the reads. Among 200,000 or so distinct CDR3 sequences listed, over 25% were seen once. Sample: PBMCs. All receptors derive from a human donor in good health (CMV status not recorded). Some clones in this sample may be carry-over from other donors' samples.

The chain has TRBV7-3 and TRBJ2-7; tentatively, D is TRBD1 (5 bases). In germline, CDR1 is SGHTA, CDR2 FQGTGA. This CDR3 region has 14 residues. The V and J ends lost 6 bases and 0 bases respectively, with 12 bases between them. CDR3 region: CASSQTASSYEQYF. The CDR3 nucleotides read TGTGCCAGCAGTCAGACAGCGAGCTCCTACGAGCAGTACTTC. Full variable domain (rest looked up from reference TRBV7-3 and TRBJ2-7): GAGVSQTPSNKVTEKGKYVELRCDPISGHTALYWYRQSLGQGPEFLIYFQGTGAADDSGLPNDRFFAVRPEGSVSTLKIQRTERGDSAVYLCASSQTASSYEQYFGPGTRLTVT.

This clonotype was counted ten times or more. The V gene is TRBV6-5, the J gene TRBJ1-3, with TRBD1 as a possible D gene (5 bases). CDR1 is MNHEY, CDR2 SVGAGI, per germline. The germline V and J ends were trimmed by 7 bases and 1 base, with 14 bases remaining between them. The CDR3 extends over 15 amino acids. The CDR3 region has the DNA TGTGCCAGCACCAAGACCAGGGAGTCTGGAAACACCATATATTTT. Protein: CASTKTRESGNTIYF.

This sequence joins TRBV6-5 and TRBJ2-7; no firm D call. There are 11 residues in the CDR3. CDR1 and CDR2 from the germline V gene are MNHEY and SVGAGI. Trimming shortened V by 5 bases and J by 8 bases, and 10 bases separated the two germline ends. The CDR3 DNA sequence: TGTGCCAGCAGTGGCGCTCGAAAGCAGTACTTC. It is translated as CASSGARKQYF.

For this clonotype: Given a much more abundant clone one base away, this may be a read error. Because it lacks the conserved phenylalanine or tryptophan at the end, this CDR3 is likely a read error. The chain joins TRBV12-3 or TRBV12-4 to TRBJ1-4; possible D gene TRBD1, 6 bases. The CDR3 totals 15 residues. V lost 5 bases to trimming and J lost 0 bases, with 10 bases between them. The DNA for the CDR3 is TGTGCCAGCAGTCCCGGACAGACAACTAATGAAAAACTGTTTCTT. Translated, it gives CASSPGQTTNEKLFL.